The 20 T cell receptor beta chains below come from one sample, sequenced in a study of spatial heterogeneity in lung cancer (dated by TCRdb to between 2017 and 2020). Libraries were constructed by 5' RACE. The sequencer listed for this sample is NextSeq 500. TCRdb redid the processing of the public reads, applying fastp at Q25 and MiXCR, and retained in-frame beta chains. Each entry is one CDR3 protein sequence, shown with its most common DNA and genes. The sample includes fewer than 150,000 distinct CDR3 sequences, with more than 10% observed a single time. The top ten clones comprise roughly a quarter of the sample. Explained via the paper, the time point label denotes: blood at routine non-recurrence follow-up after resection. Sequences were derived from PBMCs, sampled at follow-up. Receptors were obtained from a female donor with early-stage non-small cell lung cancer.

This clonotype was seen only a few times. The rearrangement joins TRBV28 to TRBJ2-3, with 15 bases identical to TRBD2. The CDR3 length is 16 residues. J gave up 7 bases and V 6 bases, and 8 bases lay outside the gene matches. The germline V gene encodes CDR1 MDHEN and CDR2 SYDVKM. The chain's CDR3 is CASRQAGLAGGNTQYF. The CDR3 coding sequence is TGTGCCAGCAGACAGGCGGGACTAGCGGGAGGAAATACGCAGTATTTT.

Only a few counts were recorded for this clonotype. The chain has TRBV28 and TRBJ1-5; TRBD1 aligns across 7 bases. Trimming at V came to 7 bases and at J to 4 bases, leaving 10 bases not matched to a gene. The CDR3 totals 15 residues. The germline CDR1 and CDR2 sequences are MDHEN and SYDVKM. The CDR3 is CASTFTGVRNQPQHF. The CDR3 bases are TGTGCCAGCACCTTCACAGGGGTAAGAAATCAGCCCCAGCATTTT. The full variable domain, in which reference TRBV28 and TRBJ1-5 provide the parts outside the CDR3, is DVKVTQSSRYLVKRTGEKVFLECVQDMDHENMFWYRQDPGLGLRLIYFSYDVKMKEKGDIPEGYSVSREKKERFSLILESASTNQTSMYLCASTFTGVRNQPQHFGDGTRLSIL.

Only a few counts were recorded for this clonotype. The CDR3 DNA reads TGTGCCAGCAGCCGAGACAGGCAAAATGAAAAACTGTTTTTT. It encodes CASSRDRQNEKLFF. This chain uses TRBV7-9 with TRBJ1-4; TRBD1 might be the D (6 bases). The germline V and J ends were trimmed by 5 bases and 5 bases, with 12 bases remaining between them. The CDR3 runs 14 residues. The V gene's germline CDR1 is SEHNR and CDR2 FQNEAQ (reference sequence).

The chain recombines TRBV4-2 with TRBJ2-5; 13 positions match TRBD2. The CDR3 spans 16 residues. From germline, CDR1 is LGHNA and CDR2 YNFKEQ. With V trimmed by 5 bases and J by 3 bases, 6 bases remained unmatched. CDR3 in DNA: TGTGCCAGCAGCGCCGGGACTAGCGGGACTAAAGAGACCCAGTACTTC. This translates into CASSAGTSGTKETQYF.

The chain combines TRBV20-1 with TRBJ2-2, with 7 bases identical to TRBD2. V gave up 6 bases and J gave up 4 bases; unmatched junction bases: 8. The CDR3 is made up of 14 amino acids. Per germline, CDR1 DFQATT and CDR2 SNEGSKA (reference sequence). CDR3 DNA sequence: TGCAGTGCAAAGAAACTAGCGCTCACCGGGGAGCTGTTTTTT. As protein: CSAKKLALTGELFF.

The V and J genes are TRBV2 and TRBJ2-1; D is unclear. Per the germline V gene, CDR1 is SNHLY and CDR2 is FYNNEI. This CDR3 has 13 amino acids. V was clipped by 4 bases and J by 7 bases, with 11 bases between them. This chain's CDR3 is CASSGTDANEQFF. CDR3 DNA sequence: TGTGCCAGCAGTGGAACTGACGCTAATGAGCAGTTCTTC. Looking up the rest from reference TRBV2 and TRBJ2-1 gives the full variable domain: EPEVTQTPSHQVTQMGQEVILRCVPISNHLYFYWYRQILGQKVEFLVSFYNNEISEKSEIFDDQFSVERPDGSNFTLKIRSTKLEDSAMYFCASSGTDANEQFFGPGTRLTVL.

V is TRBV2 and J is TRBJ1-4; no clear D gene. Germline V gives CDR1 SNHLY, CDR2 FYNNEI. This CDR3 is built from 13 residues. Trimming took off 8 bases at V and 2 bases at J, with 9 bases between the two ends. Here the CDR3 reads CASHYATNEKLFF. DNA of the CDR3: TGTGCCAGCCATTATGCGACTAATGAAAAACTGTTTTTT.

CDR3 in DNA: TGTGCCAGCAGCCAAGAAGGACGGAGGAACACTGAAGCTTTCTTT. This translates into CASSQEGRRNTEAFF. The J gene is TRBJ1-1, the V gene TRBV3-1, with no clear D. This CDR3 comprises 15 residues. Trimming took 0 bases from V and 1 from J, leaving 9 bases between them. Germline V gene lookup returns CDR1 LGHDT and CDR2 YNNKEL (reference sequence).

This clonotype was recorded many times. The rearrangement uses TRBV30 and TRBJ1-1; 7 nucleotides agree with TRBD1. From germline, CDR1 is GTSNPN and CDR2 SVGIG (reference sequence). V dropped 2 bases and J dropped 7; count of bases not matched to a gene: 4. This CDR3 spans 12 amino acids. CDR3 bases: TGTGCCTGGAGTCCGACAGGGAATGAAGCTTTCTTT. It specifies CAWSPTGNEAFF.

This clonotype showed up just a few times. The rearrangement joins TRBV5-1 to TRBJ2-5; D is uncertain. The V end was cut by 5 bases, the J end by 7 bases, with 12 bases between. Germline V gives CDR1 SGHRS, CDR2 YFSETQ. The CDR3 covers 12 residues. CDR3 nucleotide sequence: TGCGCCAGCAGTGACCTCTCGTGGACCCAGTACTTC. It codes for CASSDLSWTQYF.

The gene calls are TRBV7-8 and TRBJ2-1; D is possibly TRBD2 (8 bases). The germline V gene encodes CDR1 SGHVS and CDR2 FQNEAQ. The CDR3 length is 16 residues. V gave up 5 bases and J gave up 13 bases, with 27 bases separating them. The CDR3 DNA reads as TGTGCCAGCAGCCGCTTGACAGGGAAGCGGGAGAGGTCACAGTTCTTC. Protein sequence: CASSRLTGKRERSQFF. The entire variable domain, with the rest obtained from reference TRBV7-8 and TRBJ2-1, is as follows: GAGVSQSPRYKVAKRGQDVALRCDPISGHVSLFWYQQALGQGPEFLTYFQNEAQLDKSGLPSDRFFAERPEGSVSTLKIQRTQQEDSAVYLCASSRLTGKRERSQFFGPGTRLTVL.

The V and J genes are TRBV5-1 and TRBJ1-1; D perhaps matches TRBD1 (5 bases). The ends were cut back, 3 bases at V and 0 bases at J, with 9 bases in the middle. Germline V gene data show CDR1 as SGHRS and CDR2 as YFSETQ. This CDR3 is 14 amino acids long. The CDR3 here is CASSSSTVNTEAFF. The CDR3 DNA reads TGCGCCAGCAGCTCTTCGACAGTGAACACTGAAGCTTTCTTT.

Only a few counts were recorded for this clonotype. This sequence joins TRBV19 and TRBJ2-3; D unclear. Germline V gene data show CDR1 as LNHDA and CDR2 as SQIVND (reference sequence). Trimming removed 5 bases from V and 0 bases from J, with 12 bases in between. The CDR3 contains 15 residues. CDR3 DNA sequence: TGTGCCAGTAGTCGCACAGTGAGTAGCACAGATACGCAGTATTTT. It is translated as CASSRTVSSTDTQYF.

The rearrangement joins TRBV9 to TRBJ2-6; 7 bases agree with TRBD1. The CDR3 has 18 residues. Germline V gene lookup returns CDR1 SGDLS and CDR2 YYNGEE. With V trimmed by 0 bases and J by 8 bases, 14 bases remained unmatched. DNA for the CDR3: TGTGCCAGCAGCGTAGAGTCGGGGACAGCCAGGTTGACCAACGTCCTGACTTTC. This translates into CASSVESGTARLTNVLTF.

This clonotype was found many times. This chain joins TRBV28 and TRBJ2-7; TRBD2 might be the D (5 bases). The CDR3 has 16 residues. In germline, CDR1 is MDHEN, CDR2 SYDVKM. The V and J ends lost 5 bases and 0 bases respectively, with 17 bases between them. CDR3 DNA: TGTGCCAGCAGTGCACCCCGACTAACTTACTCCTACGAGCAGTACTTC. It translates to CASSAPRLTYSYEQYF.

The chain couples TRBV6-6 to TRBJ2-5; TRBD2 matches at 7 bases. V lost 5 bases to trimming and J lost 1 base; unmatched junction nucleotides: 7. The germline V gene encodes CDR1 MNHNY and CDR2 SVGAGI (reference sequence). The CDR3 has 15 amino acids. The CDR3 DNA is TGTGCCAGCAGTCCGCCGGGACTACCCCAAGAGACCCAGTACTTC. Encoded protein: CASSPPGLPQETQYF.

This clonotype was observed at least ten times. The J gene is TRBJ2-3, the V gene TRBV29-1; D unclear. V was trimmed by 4 bases and J by 3 bases, leaving 5 bases between them. The CDR3 is 11 amino acids. Germline CDR1 is SQVTM and CDR2 is ANQGSEA. This CDR3 reads CSVGVTDTQYF. CDR3 in DNA: TGCAGCGTTGGGGTAACAGATACGCAGTATTTT.

In its sample, this clonotype was seen many times. The rearrangement links TRBV19 to TRBJ1-1; TRBD1 agrees at 8 bases. The CDR3 covers 13 residues. Per the germline V gene, CDR1 is LNHDA and CDR2 is SQIVND (reference sequence). Germline trimming cut 7 bases from V and 6 bases from J; bases unmatched to any gene: 7. CDR3 amino acids: CASNTQGGPEAFF. The CDR3 region has the DNA TGTGCCAGTAACACACAGGGGGGCCCTGAAGCTTTCTTT.

The J gene is TRBJ2-1, the V gene TRBV20-1, with D perhaps matching TRBD2 (5 bases). Trimming left V 3 bases short and J 1 base short, with 13 bases between. Germline CDR1 DFQATT, CDR2 SNEGSKA (reference sequence). This CDR3 has 15 residues. CDR3 coding DNA: TGCAGTGCTAGCTTACGGGGTGCTTCCTACAATGAGCAGTTCTTC. It is translated as CSASLRGASYNEQFF.

This rearrangement joins TRBV5-8 to TRBJ2-1; 7 bases fit TRBD1. The CDR3 is made up of 15 amino acids. CDR1 and CDR2 from the germline V gene are SGHTS and YDEGEE. The J segment lost 6 bases and the V segment lost 5 bases, leaving 11 bases of the junction unmatched. The CDR3 region has the DNA TGTGCCAGCAGAGAAGGACAGGTCCGGGTCAATGAGCAGTTCTTC. As protein: CASREGQVRVNEQFF.